This T cell receptor (beta chain) was sequenced during a study of blood T cell repertoires in COVID-19. Overall study context: From the United States, Italy and Spain came samples of acute and convalescent COVID-19. Sample material is recorded as cDNA or gDNA derived from T cells, B-cell-depleted T cells, or PBMCs.

The assay was immunoSEQ multiplex PCR, and TCRdb's table has in-frame clones only and misses some. Of over 150,000 clones listed, approximately 86% were seen once; the top ten hold 2% to 2.5%. V was pared by 0 bases and J by 4 bases, with 14 bases of the junction left unmatched. The CDR3 contains 19 residues. Germline V gene data show CDR1 as LGHNA and CDR2 as YNFKEQ. Study members were between about 18 and 90 years old and lived in around 24 US regions. Two negative PCRs, clearance, or symptom resolution characterized the recovered Cohort 3 donors. This sequence joins TRBV4-2 and TRBJ2-3; 9 bases are a match to TRBD2. The source of this sequence is a woman in her thirties who had recovered from COVID-19. Sequencing used PBMCs or T cells enriched from blood (not recorded which). This chain's CDR3 is CASSQDEAGGRASADTQYF. CDR3 sequence (DNA): TGTGCCAGCAGCCAAGATGAGGCGGGGGGGCGGGCGTCCGCAGATACGCAGTATTTT.